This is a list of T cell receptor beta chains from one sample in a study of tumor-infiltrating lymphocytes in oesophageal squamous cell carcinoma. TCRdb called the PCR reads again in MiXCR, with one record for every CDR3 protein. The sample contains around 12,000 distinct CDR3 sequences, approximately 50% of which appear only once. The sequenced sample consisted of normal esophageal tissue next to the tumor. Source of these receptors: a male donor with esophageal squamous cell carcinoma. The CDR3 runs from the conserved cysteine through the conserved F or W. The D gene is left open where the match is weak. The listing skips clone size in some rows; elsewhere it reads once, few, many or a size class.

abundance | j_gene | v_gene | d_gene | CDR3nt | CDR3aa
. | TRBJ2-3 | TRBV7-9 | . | TGTGCCAGCAGCTTAGAGGCAGGGGGCACAGATACGCAGTATTTT | CASSLEAGGTDTQYF
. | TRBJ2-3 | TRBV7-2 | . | TGTGCCAGCAGCTTAAGGGCCCGGGATACGCAGTATTTT | CASSLRARDTQYF
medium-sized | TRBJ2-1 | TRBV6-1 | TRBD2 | TGTGCCAGCAGTGAAGCATGGGCGGGAGGGCCGGCTGAGCAGTTCTTC | CASSEAWAGGPAEQFF
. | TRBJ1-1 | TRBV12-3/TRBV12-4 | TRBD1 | TGTGCCAGCAGTCCTACCCCGGGACAGCGTAGCGCGGAAGCTTTCTTT | CASSPTPGQRSAEAFF
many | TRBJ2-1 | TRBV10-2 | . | TGCGCCAGCAGTGAGTCGAACAGCGAAACTGAGCAGTTCTTC | CASSESNSETEQFF
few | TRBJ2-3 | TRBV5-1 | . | TGCGCCAGCAGCCAAACACTGACTAAACCCAGCACAGATACGCAGTATTTT | CASSQTLTKPSTDTQYF
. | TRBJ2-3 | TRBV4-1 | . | TGCGCCAGCAGCCAGAGTCCTGGACTGGGAGAAGGCACGCAGTATTTT | CASSQSPGLGEGTQYF
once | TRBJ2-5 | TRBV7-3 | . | TGTGCCAGCAGCTTGATTAGTCAAGAGACCCAGTACTTC | CASSLISQETQYF
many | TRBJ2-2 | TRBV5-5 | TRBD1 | TGTGCCAGCAGTGACAGGGAAGGGCTCGGGGAGCTGTTTTTT | CASSDREGLGELFF
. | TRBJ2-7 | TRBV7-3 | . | TGTGCCAGCAGCCCGACAGCCACTTACTACGAGCAGTACTTC | CASSPTATYYEQYF
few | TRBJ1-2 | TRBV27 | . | TGTGCCAGCAGTCCCGCGGTAGGTGGCTACACCTTC | CASSPAVGGYTF
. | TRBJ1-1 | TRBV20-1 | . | TGCAGTGCTAGAGCAATAGCGGGGGGCGGGGAGCTGTATTTT | CSARAIAGGGELYF